Below, 2 T cell receptor beta chains from the same sample are listed, as sequenced in a study of glioma-infiltrating T cells after dendritic cell vaccination. Only in-frame clones appear in the TCRdb table, and some are missing; sequencing was by immunoSEQ multiplex PCR. The sample yields 55,000 to 75,000 clones, approximately 81% seen once. The specimen was blood, collected before dendritic cell vaccination. These receptor sequences come from a human donor with glioblastoma.

The CDR3 DNA reads as TGTGCCAGCTCATCCGGGACAGTCTACGAGCAGTACTTC. Residues: CASSSGTVYEQYF. The gene calls are TRBV18 and TRBJ2-5; 7 bases fit TRBD1. The end of the DNA aligns better with TRBJ2-7, so the J call may be wrong. Germline-derived CDR1 and CDR2 are KGHSH and LQKENI. The CDR3 totals 13 residues.

The V gene is TRBV6-1, the J gene TRBJ1-1, with 8 positions matching TRBD1. CDR1 and CDR2 from the germline V gene are MNHNS and SASEGT. V gave up 5 bases and J gave up 2 bases; unmatched junction bases: 7. The CDR3 has 15 amino acids. Here the CDR3 reads CASSSWTGINTEAFF. CDR3 DNA: TGTGCCAGCAGTTCATGGACAGGGATCAACACTGAAGCTTTCTTT.